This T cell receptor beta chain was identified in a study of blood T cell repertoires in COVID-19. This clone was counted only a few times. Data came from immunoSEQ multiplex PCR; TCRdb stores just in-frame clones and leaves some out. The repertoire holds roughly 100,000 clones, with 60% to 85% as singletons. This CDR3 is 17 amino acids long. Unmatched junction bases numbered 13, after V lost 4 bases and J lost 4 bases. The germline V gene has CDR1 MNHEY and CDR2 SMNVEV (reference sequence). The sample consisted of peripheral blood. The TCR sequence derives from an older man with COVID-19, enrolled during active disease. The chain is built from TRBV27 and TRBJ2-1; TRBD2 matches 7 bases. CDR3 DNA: TGTGCCAGCAGTTGGGGGAGGATAGCGGGCGCATACAATGAGCAGTTCTTC. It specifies CASSWGRIAGAYNEQFF.